This T cell receptor beta chain was profiled in a study of OX40 agonist ivuxolimab in advanced cancers. Looking at the study overall: Ivuxolimab, which targeted the costimulatory receptor OX40 (CD134), was an agonistic, fully human IgG2 monoclonal antibody. Intravenous ivuxolimab was administered to patients every 2 weeks at six dose levels: 0.01, 0.1, 0.3, 1.5, 3 and 10 mg/kg. Among the approximately 54 dose-escalation patients, some 19 had hepatocellular carcinoma, 15 melanoma, 9 renal cell carcinoma and 9 head and neck cancer. The dose-escalation cohort was roughly 87% male with a mean age of roughly 60 years, ranging from roughly 20 to 80. Prior anti-PD-1, anti-PD-L1 or anti-CTLA-4 therapy was permitted, and 40% to 50% of dose-escalation patients had received checkpoint inhibitors. Three dose-escalation patients achieved partial responses, one with hepatocellular carcinoma and two with cutaneous melanoma. Peripheral TCRbeta sequencing aimed to test whether ivuxolimab altered TCR sequence diversity and caused clonal T-cell expansion. The paper describes the monotherapy dose-escalation part (N ≈ 51 patients) of the phase I trial of ivuxolimab.

The trial excluded patients who had a history of autoimmune disease or were on systemic immunosuppression. Peripheral blood for TCR sequencing was drawn from every dose cohort at baseline, at cycle 4 day 1 and at cycle 7 day 1. The samples were drawn from a first-in-human, open-label, multicenter phase I dose-escalation trial of ivuxolimab. The trial enrolled adults with locally advanced or metastatic head and neck squamous cell, hepatocellular, melanoma or renal cell carcinoma. Before TCR sequencing, CD4+ T cells and CD8+ T cells were sorted from peripheral blood as separate populations. As for this clone: Which antigen it targets is not known. Within one base of it there is no much larger clone, and no base qualities were kept.

For sequencing of the TCRbeta CDR3 region, genomic DNA was extracted from the sorted cells. The immunoSEQ Assay was used to sequence the TCRbeta CDR3 regions. Entries here come from immuneACCESS through TCRdb and include only in-frame sequences with V and J called. Some clones fail to appear in such tables; in the studies checked, an unresolved V gene covers under half of the shortfall, and the cause of the remainder is unknown. The sample profile shows roughly 74,000 clones; approximately 95% of them were found once. The top ten clonotypes cover about a fifth of the sample. What the study reported, not specific to this receptor: The antigen specificity of the peripheral T cells that underwent clonal expansion was not determined. Low levels of normalized T-cell clonal expansion were also seen in some patients who did not respond. At doses of 0.1 to 3.0 mg/kg, clonal expansion of both CD4+ and CD8+ T cells in blood was seen between baseline and week 6. Partial responders in the 0.1-3.0 mg/kg groups had among the lowest normalized peripheral clonal expansion, especially among CD8+ T cells. After ivuxolimab, CD8+ T cells had more expanded clones than CD4+ T cells on average.

The CDR3 starts with the cysteine, ends with the phenylalanine, and has 13 residues. Of all the DNA, just the CDR3 is kept, 39 bases in frame from base 1. V loses 2 bases, J loses 1 base, and the germline ends lie 6 bases apart. Via the germline V gene (reference sequence), CDR1 is MNHEY and CDR2 SMNVEV. The chain links TRBV27 with TRBJ2-7; the D gene assignment is ambiguous. The input for sequencing was CD4+ or CD8+ T cells sorted from blood, taken in a trial of the OX40 agonist ivuxolimab. This TCR was sampled from an adult with an advanced solid tumor such as melanoma, head and neck, liver or kidney cancer. DNA sequence: TGTGCCAGCAGTTTAGACCTGTCCTACGAGCAGTACTTC. Its protein is CASSLDLSYEQYF.